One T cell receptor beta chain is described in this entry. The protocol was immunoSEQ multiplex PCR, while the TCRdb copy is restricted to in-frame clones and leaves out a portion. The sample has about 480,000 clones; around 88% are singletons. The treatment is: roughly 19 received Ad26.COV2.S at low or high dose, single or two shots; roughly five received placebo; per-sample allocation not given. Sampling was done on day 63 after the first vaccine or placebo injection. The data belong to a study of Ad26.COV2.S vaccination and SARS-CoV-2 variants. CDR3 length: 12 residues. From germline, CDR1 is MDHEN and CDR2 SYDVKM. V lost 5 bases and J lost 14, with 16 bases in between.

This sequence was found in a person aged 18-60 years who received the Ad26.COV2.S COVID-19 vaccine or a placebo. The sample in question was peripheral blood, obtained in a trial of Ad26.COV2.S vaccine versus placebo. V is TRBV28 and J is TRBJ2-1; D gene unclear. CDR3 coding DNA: TGTGCCAGCAGTCCCCAGCCACTATCGAAGTTCTTC. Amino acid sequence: CASSPQPLSKFF.